The 29 T cell receptor beta chains given below trace back to one sample, sequenced in a study of graft-versus-host responses after intestinal transplantation. The data were produced by immunoSEQ multiplex PCR, yet TCRdb's version contains in-frame clones alone and is incomplete. Here the sample spans approximately 50,000 clones, roughly 89% being singletons. Sequencing used PBMCs, obtained 26 days after transplant. These receptors all stem from a human patient who received an intestinal transplant, so some T cells may come from the graft donor.

V usage is TRBV4-3 and J usage is TRBJ1-2, with 7 bases aligning to TRBD1. Germline lookup yields CDR1 LGHNA and CDR2 YSLEER. The CDR3 runs to 15 residues. Trimming removed 0 bases from V and 8 bases from J; junction bases left unmatched: 9. CDR3 region: CASSQDPRQGRGYTF. CDR3 sequence (DNA): TGCGCCAGCAGCCAAGATCCGAGACAGGGAAGGGGCTACACCTTC.

J is TRBJ1-2 and V is TRBV5-4, with a possible D match to TRBD1 (6 bases). CDR3 length: 13 residues. Trimming took 4 bases from V and 8 from J, leaving 15 bases between them. The germline CDR1 and CDR2 sequences are SGHNT and YYREEE (reference sequence). The CDR3 is CASSAARGWGYTF. CDR3 DNA sequence: TGTGCCAGCAGCGCGGCCAGGGGTTGGGGCTACACCTTC.

The V gene is TRBV5-4, the J gene TRBJ1-2; possible D gene TRBD1, 5 bases. This CDR3 spans 14 amino acids. Germline V CDR1 and CDR2: SGHNT, YYREEE (reference sequence). Trimming pared 4 bases from V and 7 bases from J, leaving 17 bases between. The CDR3 DNA reads TGTGCCAGCAGCCAAAGGGGCCCCGTCTCTGGCTACACCTTC. The encoded protein is CASSQRGPVSGYTF.

V is TRBV6-1 and J is TRBJ1-1; 9 bases align to TRBD1. Germline CDR1 reads MNHNS; CDR2 reads SASEGT. V gave up 3 bases and J gave up 11 bases; unmatched junction bases: 10. The CDR3 is 14 residues long. The CDR3 DNA reads as TGTGCCAGCAGTGAGAGGGGGACAGGGTTTGACGCTTTCTTT. Its protein product is CASSERGTGFDAFF.

The V gene is TRBV4-2, the J gene TRBJ2-1; 10 bases line up with TRBD2. CDR1 is LGHNA, CDR2 YNFKEQ, per germline. This CDR3 has 15 amino acids. Unmatched junction bases numbered 8, after V lost 3 bases and J lost 9 bases. This chain's CDR3 is CASSHTSGEATEQFF. In DNA form, the CDR3 reads TGTGCCAGCAGCCATACTAGCGGGGAGGCCACTGAGCAGTTCTTC.

The chain has TRBV5-6 and TRBJ2-5; 11 nucleotides match TRBD2. The CDR3 has 16 amino acids. V trimming: 1 base; J trimming: 4 bases; junction bases outside the gene matches: 6. Germline CDR1 SGHDT, CDR2 YYEEEE. The CDR3 DNA reads TGTGCCAGCAGCTTGTGGCTAGCGGGGGGCTCAGAGACCCAGTACTTC. Translating it yields CASSLWLAGGSETQYF.

The chain uses TRBV6-5 and TRBJ1-2; 12 bases align to TRBD1. Germline lookup yields CDR1 MNHEY and CDR2 SVGAGI. This CDR3 region has 15 residues. J was trimmed by 8 bases and V by 4 bases; bases with no gene match: 8. The CDR3 DNA sequence: TGTGCCAGCAGTTTTGGGACAGGGGGCTTGAGCGGCTACACCTTC. Its protein product is CASSFGTGGLSGYTF.

The V gene is TRBV28, the J gene TRBJ1-1, with 7 nucleotides matching TRBD1. Per the germline V gene, CDR1 is MDHEN and CDR2 is SYDVKM. The CDR3 loop spans 15 amino acids. The trim removed 6 bases at V and 6 bases at J, leaving 13 bases unmatched. The CDR3 loop reads CASSPRQGRGPEAFF. In nucleotides, the CDR3 is TGTGCCAGCAGCCCGAGACAGGGACGAGGTCCTGAAGCTTTCTTT.

J is TRBJ2-1 and V is TRBV5-6; 8 nucleotides match TRBD2. The V gene end was trimmed by 4 bases and the J gene end by 2 bases; junction bases not matched to a gene: 8. The CDR3 contains 16 residues. Per the germline V gene, CDR1 is SGHDT and CDR2 is YYEEEE. CDR3 sequence reads: CASSRRQGLAYNEQFF. For the CDR3, the DNA is TGTGCCAGCAGCCGGCGTCAGGGACTAGCCTACAATGAGCAGTTCTTC.

The J gene is TRBJ2-5, the V gene TRBV11-2, with 10 bases fitting TRBD2. The CDR3 has 16 amino acids. Trimming cost V 8 bases and J 2 bases; bases outside gene matches: 11. Germline values: CDR1 SGHAT, CDR2 FQNNGV. CDR3 protein: CASESLAGARQETQYF. Here the CDR3 DNA reads TGTGCCAGCGAGTCCCTAGCGGGGGCCCGACAAGAGACCCAGTACTTC.

This chain connects TRBV6-5 to TRBJ2-7, with TRBD2 matching over 8 bases. The V gene end was trimmed by 2 bases and the J gene end by 3 bases; junction bases not matched to a gene: 9. This CDR3 is 16 amino acids long. Germline values: CDR1 MNHEY, CDR2 SVGAGI. Here the CDR3 reads CASSYRPGLGVYEQYF. The CDR3 region has the DNA TGTGCCAGCAGTTACCGGCCGGGACTAGGAGTCTACGAGCAGTACTTC.

The V gene is TRBV2, the J gene TRBJ1-4; 10 bases align to TRBD1. The germline gives CDR1 SNHLY, CDR2 FYNNEI. The V gene end was trimmed by 7 bases and the J gene end by 5 bases; junction bases not matched to a gene: 4. The CDR3 sequence is 14 residues long. The CDR3 DNA sequence: TGTGCCAGCATGGGGACAGGGGAGAATGAAAAACTGTTTTTT. Protein sequence: CASMGTGENEKLFF.

This chain uses TRBV6-5 with TRBJ2-3; 10 nucleotides align to TRBD2. This CDR3 has 15 residues. Germline CDR1 and CDR2: MNHEY and SVGAGI. Trimming removed 7 bases from V and 2 bases from J; junction bases left unmatched: 6. CDR3 coding DNA: TGTGCCAGCAAACCTAGCGGGGGAAACACAGATACGCAGTATTTT. It encodes CASKPSGGNTDTQYF.

The CDR3 region is CASSLCPTVVVVGNSPLHF. The CDR3 region has the DNA TGTGCCAGCAGTTTATGCCCTACGGTGGTGGTAGTCGGGAATTCACCCCTCCACTTT. V and J are TRBV28 and TRBJ1-6; no firm D call. This CDR3 is built from 19 residues. Germline CDR1 is MDHEN and CDR2 is SYDVKM. Trimming removed 0 bases from V and 7 bases from J, with 22 bases in between.

J is TRBJ2-7 and V is TRBV6-1; 7 nucleotides line up with TRBD1. Germline V gene sequence: CDR1 MNHNS, CDR2 SASEGT. The ends lost 6 bases at V and 7 bases at J; junction bases unmatched: 9. This CDR3 has 13 residues. CDR3 protein: CASSATGFGEQYV. CDR3 coding DNA: TGTGCCAGCAGCGCGACAGGGTTTGGGGAGCAGTACGTC.

V and J are TRBV6-5 and TRBJ1-1, with D possibly TRBD1 on 6 matching bases. Trimming shortened V by 7 bases and J by 2 bases, and 11 bases separated the two germline ends. The length of the CDR3 is 13 residues. Germline CDR1 reads MNHEY; CDR2 reads SVGAGI. The CDR3 here is CASMIQGNTEAFF. DNA of the CDR3: TGTGCCAGCATGATACAGGGAAACACTGAAGCTTTCTTT.

The J gene is TRBJ2-2, the V gene TRBV6-5; 8 nucleotides line up with TRBD2. The CDR3 spans 15 residues. The germline CDR1 and CDR2 sequences are MNHEY and SVGAGI. Unmatched junction bases numbered 1, after V lost 0 bases and J lost 4 bases. CDR3 nucleotides: TGTGCCAGCAGTTACTCGGGGACTAGCACCGGGGAGCTGTTTTTT. This gives the protein CASSYSGTSTGELFF.

A single count supports this clone. The chain joins TRBV6-1 to TRBJ2-5; possibly TRBD2 for D (5 bases). Trimming took 6 bases from V and 3 from J, leaving 14 bases between them. Germline V gives CDR1 MNHNS, CDR2 SASEGT. The CDR3 spans 14 residues. The CDR3 coding sequence is TGTGCCAGCAGATCACGGGGATCGAAAGAGACCCAGTACTTC. Amino acids: CASRSRGSKETQYF.

The chain couples TRBV4-1 to TRBJ1-1, with 9 bases identical to TRBD1. Germline V CDR1 and CDR2: MGHRA, YSYEKL. The CDR3 spans 15 residues. V was clipped by 1 base and J by 3 bases; unmatched bases: 3. The CDR3: CASSQAGQGDTEAFF. CDR3 nucleotide sequence: TGCGCCAGCAGCCAAGCGGGACAGGGCGACACTGAAGCTTTCTTT.

The chain employs TRBV4-1 and TRBJ2-3; 9 nucleotides line up with TRBD2. V lost 1 base, J lost 4 bases, and 12 bases stayed unmatched. Germline CDR1 reads MGHRA; CDR2 reads YSYEKL. There are 18 residues in the CDR3. CDR3 in DNA: TGCGCCAGCAGCCAAGTCGATAGCGGGGGTCCCTGGGCAGATACGCAGTATTTT. Encoded protein: CASSQVDSGGPWADTQYF.

The genes are TRBV7-6 and TRBJ2-5; a weak D match, TRBD2 (7 bases). CDR3 length: 17 residues. Germline V gives CDR1 SGHVS, CDR2 FNYEAQ. V dropped 4 bases and J dropped 9 bases, with 27 bases sitting between them. The CDR3 region has the DNA TGTGCCAGCAGCTCCCCCCAGGGGACTACTAACGGAGTGGCCCAGTACTTC. Translated, it gives CASSSPQGTTNGVAQYF.

This clone was seen a single time. V is TRBV4-1 and J is TRBJ1-1, with 9 bases identical to TRBD1. V shed 3 bases and J 10 bases; nucleotides not matched to a gene: 6. Germline CDR1 is MGHRA and CDR2 is YSYEKL. The CDR3 has 13 residues. The CDR3 DNA reads as TGCGCCAGCAGCCAGCGACAGGGGGAGGGAGCTTTCTTT. It is translated as CASSQRQGEGAFF.

The chain couples TRBV11-2 to TRBJ2-7; unclear D gene. Trimming shortened V by 0 bases and J by 5 bases, and 5 bases separated the two germline ends. This CDR3 is built from 12 residues. Per the germline V gene, CDR1 is SGHAT and CDR2 is FQNNGV. The CDR3 nucleotides read TGTGCCAGCAGCTTAGACTGGCACGAGCAGTACTTC. Its protein product is CASSLDWHEQYF.

This clone turned up a few times. The rearrangement uses TRBV2 and TRBJ2-1; D call uncertain. This CDR3 is 12 amino acids long. Trimming shortened V by 7 bases and J by 10 bases, and 14 bases separated the two germline ends. Germline assignment: CDR1 SNHLY and CDR2 FYNNEI. CDR3 DNA sequence: TGTGCCAGCACTCCGTCGGTCCTGGAGCAGTTCTTC. This translates into CASTPSVLEQFF.

CDR3: CASSGRTGGVAYEQYV. The CDR3 DNA reads TGTGCCAGCAGCGGAAGGACAGGGGGAGTCGCCTACGAGCAGTACGTC. This chain links TRBV7-8 with TRBJ2-7, with 10 bases fitting TRBD1. CDR1 is SGHVS and CDR2 is FQNEAQ in the germline V gene. The V and J ends lost 5 bases and 2 bases, in that order; junction bases with no gene match: 9. There are 16 residues in the CDR3.

In its sample, this clone was seen a few times. The rearrangement links TRBV21-1 to TRBJ2-5; the D segment call TRBD2 is taken from the table without a DNA check. TRBV21-1 is described as a pseudogene. The CDR3 length is 15 residues. The CDR3, as DNA: TGTGCCAGCAGCAAAGAAGGGGGGGCGCGGGAGACCCAGTACTTC. Translation: CASSKEGGARETQYF.

The chain carries TRBV28 and TRBJ1-2, with TRBD1 as a possible D gene (5 bases). CDR1 MDHEN and CDR2 SYDVKM come from the germline V gene. Trimming took off 4 bases at V and 3 bases at J, with 15 bases between the two ends. The length of the CDR3 is 15 residues. This chain's CDR3 is CASSSLPGWDYGYTF. The CDR3 DNA sequence: TGTGCCAGCAGTTCCTTGCCAGGGTGGGACTATGGCTACACCTTC.

The chain is built from TRBV4-2 and TRBJ2-6; no clear D gene. Germline CDR1 reads LGHNA; CDR2 reads YNFKEQ. The V end lost 1 base, the J end lost 0 bases, and 7 bases lay between the germline ends. This CDR3 has 16 residues. The CDR3: CASSQGGISGANVLTF. The CDR3 DNA follows: TGTGCCAGCAGCCAAGGAGGAATCTCTGGGGCCAACGTCCTGACTTTC.

The chain recombines TRBV4-1 with TRBJ1-5; D is unresolved. The CDR3 sequence is 16 residues long. The V end lost 4 bases, the J end lost 1 base, and 14 bases lay between the germline ends. In germline, CDR1 is MGHRA, CDR2 YSYEKL. The CDR3 region has the DNA TGCGCCAGCAGCCCTTACCTAGTTTCAAGCAATCAGCCCCAGCATTTT. Protein product: CASSPYLVSSNQPQHF.